The sequence of this T cell receptor beta chain was determined in a study of blood T cell repertoires in COVID-19. Study information: The analysed material was cDNA or gDNA that came from T cells, B-cell-depleted T cells, or PBMCs.

Original methodology: Amplification of reference gene primers provided the estimated nucleated cell counts. Libraries were prepared by immunoSEQ multiplex PCR; TCRdb keeps only in-frame clonotypes and omits some of them. V and J calls and clone size are those listed in that table; D and trimming were worked out from the DNA. Seen here are 350,000 or so clones, about nine tenths observed once, and the top ten hold just over 1%. Individuals aged about 18 to 90 years were recruited from 24 US areas. Clinical histories supplied by participants themselves formed the basis of cohort assignment. Trimming stripped 6 bases from V and 0 bases from J, with 8 bases between. This CDR3 comprises 13 residues. Germline CDR1 and CDR2: MNHEY and SVGAGI.

V usage is TRBV6-5 and J usage is TRBJ1-2; D ambiguous. Sequencing used PBMCs or T cells enriched from blood (not recorded which). The source of this sequence is a woman aged 25 to 45 who had been exposed to COVID-19. The chain's CDR3 is CASSPEPNYGYTF. As DNA, the CDR3 is TGTGCCAGCAGCCCCGAGCCTAACTATGGCTACACCTTC.